Below are 18 T cell receptor beta chains sequenced from a single sample in a study of blood T cell repertoires in COVID-19. This table comes from immunoSEQ multiplex PCR, and its TCRdb copy is limited to in-frame clones, with some not included. The sample records some 47,000 clones, around 84% being singletons. The sample comprised peripheral blood. The source is a human donor in a cohort sampled during active COVID-19.

The CDR3 loop reads CASSLLAPRAQETQYF. For the CDR3, the DNA is TGTGCCAGCAGCTTATTGGCCCCTAGAGCCCAAGAGACCCAGTACTTC. The chain combines TRBV11-2 with TRBJ2-5; D is unresolved. The CDR3 contains 16 residues. Deletions cut 2 bases from V and 1 base from J, with 14 bases between. The germline V gene has CDR1 SGHAT and CDR2 FQNNGV.

The V and J genes are TRBV6-5 and TRBJ2-7; 13 nucleotides match TRBD2. The germline V gene encodes CDR1 MNHEY and CDR2 SVGAGI. The CDR3 covers 15 residues. Trimming took 4 bases from V and 6 from J; bases not matched to a gene: 6. The CDR3 DNA is TGTGCCAGCAGTTTTACTAGCGGGGGGGCGTTCGAGCAGTACTTC. As protein: CASSFTSGGAFEQYF.

The chain is built from TRBV2 and TRBJ1-5, with 8 nucleotides matching TRBD1. Trimming at V came to 3 bases and at J to 2 bases, leaving 9 bases not matched to a gene. The CDR3 consists of 17 residues. Germline-derived CDR1 and CDR2 are SNHLY and FYNNEI. The CDR3 loop is CASSEFGQGDGNQPQHF. CDR3 DNA sequence: TGTGCCAGCAGTGAGTTTGGACAGGGTGATGGCAATCAGCCCCAGCATTTT.

This chain uses TRBV3-1 (or the pseudogene TRBV3-2) with TRBJ1-6; TRBD1 matches at 8 bases. J gave up 9 bases and V 1 base, and 5 bases lay outside the gene matches. Germline CDR1 and CDR2: LGHDT and YNNKEL (reference sequence). The CDR3 extends over 15 amino acids. CDR3 coding DNA: TGTGCCAGCAGCCAAGCAGGACAGGGTGGTTCACCCCTCCACTTT. Translation gives CASSQAGQGGSPLHF.

This clone has just a few counts. The chain carries TRBV5-8 and TRBJ1-2; 7 bases are a match to TRBD1. From germline, CDR1 is SGHTS and CDR2 YDEGEE. J gave up 2 bases and V 4 bases, and 8 bases lay outside the gene matches. CDR3 length: 15 residues. The CDR3 DNA reads TGTGCCAGCAGCCGACTAGGACAGGTGAACTATGGCTACACCTTC. This translates into CASSRLGQVNYGYTF.

The rearrangement joins TRBV11-2 to TRBJ2-7; D is ambiguous. The CDR3 has 14 residues. V lost 3 bases and J lost 0, with 9 bases in between. Per germline, CDR1 SGHAT and CDR2 FQNNGV. The CDR3 DNA follows: TGTGCCAGCAGCTTTTCAAGGAGCTCCTACGAGCAGTACTTC. This gives the protein CASSFSRSSYEQYF. The variable domain in full, completed from reference TRBV11-2 and TRBJ2-7, reads EAGVAQSPRYKIIEKRQSVAFWCNPISGHATLYWYQQILGQGPKLLIQFQNNGVVDDSQLPKDRFSAERLKGVDSTLKIQPAKLEDSAVYLCASSFSRSSYEQYFGPGTRLTVT.

The chain is built from TRBV6-5 and TRBJ1-6, with 11 bases matching TRBD1. The junction had 3 bases not matched to a gene; V was cut back by 4 bases and J by 7 bases. Germline V gene sequence: CDR1 MNHEY, CDR2 SVGAGI. This CDR3 spans 15 amino acids. DNA for the CDR3: TGTGCCAGCAGTTTCAGGGACAGGGGGAATTCACCCCTCCACTTT. This gives the protein CASSFRDRGNSPLHF.

This clone was counted once. This chain links TRBV7-2 with TRBJ2-1; 12 bases align to TRBD2. The CDR3 consists of 19 residues. V was pared by 3 bases and J by 8 bases, with 17 bases of the junction left unmatched. Germline V gene sequence: CDR1 SGHTA, CDR2 FQGNSA. The CDR3 coding sequence is TGTGCCAGCAGCTTGCTCAGAGGCACTAGCGGGGGGTTGTACCATGAGCAGTTCTTC. Residues: CASSLLRGTSGGLYHEQFF.

The genes are TRBV28 and TRBJ2-7; D unclear. Trimming left V 5 bases short and J 2 bases short, with 13 bases between. CDR1 MDHEN and CDR2 SYDVKM come from the germline V gene. The CDR3 totals 14 residues. The CDR3 nucleotides are TGTGCCAGCAGTACACAGCTCAACCCCTACGAGCAGTACGTC. It translates to CASSTQLNPYEQYV.

The chain carries TRBV6-6 and TRBJ1-1; the D is unclear. The CDR3 is made up of 13 amino acids. The germline V gene has CDR1 MNHNY and CDR2 SVGAGI (reference sequence). Deletions cut 6 bases from V and 1 base from J, with 9 bases between. CDR3 coding DNA: TGTGCCAGCAGAATGACACCGAACACTGAAGCTTTCTTT. Protein: CASRMTPNTEAFF.

The chain combines TRBV10-2 with TRBJ2-5; 12 bases match TRBD2. There are 16 residues in the CDR3. Germline V gene sequence: CDR1 WSHSY, CDR2 SAAADI. J gave up 1 base and V 6 bases, and 6 bases lay outside the gene matches. This chain's CDR3 is CASRLGTSGPQETQYF. The CDR3 bases are TGCGCCAGCAGGCTAGGGACTAGCGGGCCCCAAGAGACCCAGTACTTC.

The V and J genes are TRBV5-4 and TRBJ1-4, with 7 bases fitting TRBD1. V was pared by 3 bases and J by 3 bases, with 5 bases of the junction left unmatched. This CDR3 has 15 amino acids. The V gene's germline CDR1 is SGHNT and CDR2 YYREEE (reference sequence). The CDR3 bases are TGTGCCAGCAGCTCTAGACAGGGCTCTAATGAAAAACTGTTTTTT. It translates to CASSSRQGSNEKLFF.

The table lists this clone with many counts. The CDR3 loop is CASSNPTGYEQYF. DNA for the CDR3: TGTGCCAGTAGTAACCCGACAGGCTACGAGCAGTACTTC. V is TRBV19 and J is TRBJ2-7, with a tentative D call TRBD1 (6 bases). V was shortened by 4 bases and J by 3 bases, with 10 bases between the two germline ends. The germline V gene encodes CDR1 LNHDA and CDR2 SQIVND (reference sequence). The CDR3 is 13 amino acids.

The V and J genes are TRBV6-1 and TRBJ2-2; no reliable D call. Per the germline V gene, CDR1 is MNHNS and CDR2 is SASEGT. V lost 1 base to trimming and J lost 3 bases, with 12 bases between them. CDR3 length: 16 residues. The CDR3 sequence: CASSEGSGTDTGELFF. As DNA, the CDR3 is TGTGCCAGCAGTGAAGGCTCAGGCACTGACACCGGGGAGCTGTTTTTT.

The CDR3 reads CASSRSNRGLETQYF. DNA for the CDR3: TGTGCCAGCAGCAGGAGCAACAGGGGGCTAGAGACCCAGTACTTC. This chain links TRBV7-3 with TRBJ2-5, with 9 nucleotides matching TRBD1. The germline CDR1 and CDR2 sequences are SGHTA and FQGTGA. This CDR3 contains 15 residues. The V and J ends lost 5 bases and 4 bases, in that order; junction bases with no gene match: 8.

The rearrangement joins TRBV6-5 to TRBJ2-4; D possibly corresponds to TRBD1 (6 bases). Deletions cut 4 bases from V and 7 bases from J, with 17 bases between. The CDR3 contains 15 residues. Germline CDR1 is MNHEY and CDR2 is SVGAGI. The CDR3 bases are TGTGCCAGCAGTTTGAACAGGGTTGGGGCGAACATTCAGTACTTC. Translation gives CASSLNRVGANIQYF.

V gene TRBV9 combines with J gene TRBJ2-1; 9 bases match TRBD2. With V trimmed by 0 bases and J by 5 bases, 3 bases remained unmatched. Germline V gene sequence: CDR1 SGDLS, CDR2 YYNGEE. This CDR3 comprises 15 residues. The CDR3 protein is CASSVVAGDNNEQFF. The CDR3 coding sequence is TGTGCCAGCAGCGTAGTAGCGGGGGATAACAATGAGCAGTTCTTC.

On this clone itself: The sample holds other DNA sequences that translate to the same CDR3. V is TRBV7-2 and J is TRBJ2-5, with D tentatively TRBD1 (6 bases). Deletions cut 2 bases from V and 3 bases from J, with 10 bases between. Germline V gives CDR1 SGHTA, CDR2 FQGNSA. The length of the CDR3 is 14 residues. CDR3 bases: TGTGCCAGCAGCTTAAGGGCAGGGGAAGAGACCCAGTACTTC. As protein: CASSLRAGEETQYF.